The clone carrying this TCR beta chain was observed a few times. Its target is not known. The entry originates in a study of T cells in Graves' hyperthyroidism and ophthalmopathy. Turning to the study itself: At the time of initial diagnosis and before any treatment, peripheral blood was collected. Study-wide points: Ophthalmopathy was distinguished from stable hyperthyroidism by 13 V-J signatures. Among clonotypes expanded in thyroid above 0.001, most were also found in blood. The model predicted ophthalmopathy a median roughly six months before onset.

Amplified TCR beta CDR3 regions derived from RNA transcripts. HTBI primers were the set used in a first-round RT-PCR of the TCR CDR3. TCRdb ran MiXCR on the multiplex PCR reads and lists one entry per CDR3 protein. The repertoire holds 540,000 or so distinct CDR3 sequences, with roughly 14% as singletons. V was cut by 0 bases and J by 4 bases, with 13 bases left in between. The CDR3 spans 15 residues. Germline CDR1 is SEHNR and CDR2 is FQNEAQ (reference sequence). This clonotype was obtained from a woman aged 30 to 39 with Graves' hyperthyroidism. V gene TRBV7-9 combines with J gene TRBJ2-7; a weak D match, TRBD1 (5 bases). Input material: blood. CDR3 in DNA: TGTGCCAGCAGCTTAGCCCCAGGGCCCGAGTACGAGCAGTACTTC. It encodes CASSLAPGPEYEQYF. The whole variable domain, filled in from reference TRBV7-9 and TRBJ2-7, reads DTGVSQNPRHKITKRGQNVTFRCDPISEHNRLYWYRQTLGQGPEFLTYFQNEAQLEKSRLLSDRFSAERPKGSFSTLEIQRTEQGDSAMYLCASSLAPGPEYEQYFGPGTRLTVT.